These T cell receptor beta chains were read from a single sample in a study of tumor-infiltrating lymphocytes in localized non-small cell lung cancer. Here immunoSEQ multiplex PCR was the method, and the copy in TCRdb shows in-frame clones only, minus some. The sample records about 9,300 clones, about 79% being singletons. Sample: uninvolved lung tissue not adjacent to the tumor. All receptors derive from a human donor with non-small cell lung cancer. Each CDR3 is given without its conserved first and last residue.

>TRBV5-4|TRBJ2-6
ASSLRLRTSGANVLT
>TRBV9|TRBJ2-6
ASSQTLSGANVLT
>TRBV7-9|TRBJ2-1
ASSRAGSKIYNEQF
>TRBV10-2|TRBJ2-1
ASSDPRSGGDEQF
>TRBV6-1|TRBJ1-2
ASTGQYGGYT
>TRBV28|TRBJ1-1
ASTGTENTEAF
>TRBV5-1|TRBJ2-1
ASSLNSASYNEQF
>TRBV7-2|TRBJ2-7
ASSLNSGRGASTEQY
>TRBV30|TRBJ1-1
AWGHMNTEAF
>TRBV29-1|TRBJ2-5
SFAGGPQETQY
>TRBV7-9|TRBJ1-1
ASSSQGNTEAF
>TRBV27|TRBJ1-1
ASSLQGALNTEAF
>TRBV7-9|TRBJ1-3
ASSGEGGAWNTIY
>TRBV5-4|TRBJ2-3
ASSGGLAMSDTQY
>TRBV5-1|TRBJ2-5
ASSLEALQETQY
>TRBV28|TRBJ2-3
ASQFLGGTDTQY
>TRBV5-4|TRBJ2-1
ASSSGSGQKISEQF
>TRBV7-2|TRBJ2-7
ASSFFYEQY
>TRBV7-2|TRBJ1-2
ASSTGQGNGYT
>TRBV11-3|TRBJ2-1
ASSLGPLRSRNEQF
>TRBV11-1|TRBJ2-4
ASSSSGGAGIQY
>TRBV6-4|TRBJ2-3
APEEWDTQY
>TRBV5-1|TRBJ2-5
ASSLTPGPNTETQY
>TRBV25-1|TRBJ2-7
ASTLAGGHEQY
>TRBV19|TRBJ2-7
ASSIFGQGNYEQY
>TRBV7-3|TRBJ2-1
ASSFFDRGSEQF
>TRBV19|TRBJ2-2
ASSSGTRNTGELF
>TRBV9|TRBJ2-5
ASSGGDFQETQY
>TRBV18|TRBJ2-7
ASSLPGKPYEQY
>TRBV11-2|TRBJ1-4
ASSFRQGGEKLF
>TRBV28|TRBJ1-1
ASRPTGRDGAF
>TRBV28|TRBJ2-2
ASSLPDTGELF
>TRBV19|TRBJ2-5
ASSILIDRGRETQY
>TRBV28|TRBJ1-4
ASSRQGAQEKLF
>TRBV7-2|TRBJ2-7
ASSLVVEKEQY
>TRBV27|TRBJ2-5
ASSFYPLQGREQETQY
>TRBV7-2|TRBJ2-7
ASSLVGTGTGEQY
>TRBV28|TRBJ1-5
ASMPPQGNDQPQH
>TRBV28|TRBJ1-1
ASSPVTGEEAF
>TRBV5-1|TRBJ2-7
ASSLGLAGSYEQY